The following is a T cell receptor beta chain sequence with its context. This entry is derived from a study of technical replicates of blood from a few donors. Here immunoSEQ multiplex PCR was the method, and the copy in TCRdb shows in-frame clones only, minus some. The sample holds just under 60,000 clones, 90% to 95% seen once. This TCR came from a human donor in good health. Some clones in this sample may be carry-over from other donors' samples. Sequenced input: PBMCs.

CDR3 DNA sequence: TGTGCCAGCAGCTTAGTTGGACAACCTTACAATGAGCAGTTCTTC. Residues: CASSLVGQPYNEQFF. This sequence joins TRBV7-2 and TRBJ2-1, with a tentative D call TRBD1 (5 bases). The CDR3 runs to 15 residues. CDR1 SGHTA and CDR2 FQGNSA come from the germline V gene. V was cut by 1 base and J by 4 bases, with 11 bases left in between. Looking up the rest from reference TRBV7-2 and TRBJ2-1 gives the full variable domain: GAGVSQSPSNKVTEKGKDVELRCDPISGHTALYWYRQSLGQGLEFLIYFQGNSAPDKSGLPSDRFSAERTGGSVSTLTIQRTQQEDSAVYLCASSLVGQPYNEQFFGPGTRLTVL.